The sequence of this T cell receptor beta chain was determined in a study of T-cell memory formation after mild COVID-19. On the study more broadly: Largely, the TCR clusters proved donor specific.

Barcoded TCR alpha and TCR beta cDNA libraries with UMIs came from 5'RACE using constant-segment primers. TCRdb redid the calling of the 5' RACE reads with MiXCR, one entry per CDR3 protein. The sample consists of roughly 14,000 distinct CDR3 sequences, around 21% of them appearing once. Study-level findings and limits: Clones contracting day 15 to 85 were balanced CD4/CD8; later expanders leaned CD4+. Confirmation of SARS-CoV-2 specificity was lacking for second-wave clones peaking day 37.

Remarks on this clonotype: Its antigen remains unknown.

This CDR3 spans 14 amino acids. Germline CDR1 DFQATT, CDR2 SNEGSKA (reference sequence). V lost 5 bases and J lost 0; bases outside the gene matches: 6. Specimen: PBMCs or a T cell subset sorted from them (not recorded which). This TCR derives from a man aged 18-30 years who had mild COVID-19 (a few samples of this study predate the infection). Cell type and time point are not known. The chain recombines TRBV20-1 with TRBJ2-7; 8 bases agree with TRBD2. The CDR3 coding sequence is TGCAGTGCTTATCGGGGGGGGTACTCCTACGAGCAGTACTTC. This translates into CSAYRGGYSYEQYF.